The rows below give T cell receptor beta chains drawn from one sample of a study of glioma-infiltrating T cells after dendritic cell vaccination. Repertoires were generated with immunoSEQ multiplex PCR, while TCRdb's copy carries only in-frame clones and drops some. The sample consists of about 76,000 clones, around 90% of them appearing once. Sequencing was performed on blood, taken after dendritic cell vaccination. The receptors originated from a human donor with glioblastoma. Both conserved end residues are part of each CDR3. A D gene is named only where the DNA matches it firmly. Only part of the rows carry a size: once, few, many, or a class if the clone is expanded.

J gene | V gene | clone size | D gene | CDR3 protein | CDR3 DNA
TRBJ2-7 | TRBV6-1 | . | . | CASSASTDFYEQYF | TGTGCCAGCAGTGCCTCGACAGATTTCTACGAGCAGTACTTC
TRBJ2-1 | TRBV19 | . | TRBD2 | CASTLAGGRSEQFF | TGTGCCAGTACCCTAGCGGGGGGGCGGAGTGAGCAGTTCTTC
TRBJ2-6 | TRBV5-4 | . | TRBD1 | CASRQDRAGANVLTF | TGTGCCAGCAGACAAGACAGGGCTGGGGCCAACGTCCTGACTTTC
TRBJ2-7 | TRBV18 | . | . | CASSPPSVPYEQYF | TGTGCCAGCTCACCACCGTCGGTGCCCTACGAGCAGTACTTC
TRBJ1-5 | TRBV15 | once | . | CATSRDRGSSNQPQHF | TGTGCCACCAGCAGAGATAGAGGCAGTAGCAATCAGCCCCAGCATTTT
TRBJ2-3 | TRBV15 | . | TRBD2 | CATSILAGRDTQYF | TGTGCCACCAGCATACTAGCGGGTCGGGATACGCAGTATTTT
TRBJ2-1 | TRBV4-1 | . | TRBD2 | CASSQDRAGVHNEQFF | TGCGCCAGCAGCCAAGATAGGGCGGGAGTCCACAATGAGCAGTTCTTC
TRBJ2-7 | TRBV19 | . | . | CATRGDTTYEQYF | TGTGCCACCCGGGGGGACACGACCTACGAGCAGTACTTC
TRBJ2-7 | TRBV6-1 | . | . | CASTRQRYYEQYF | TGTGCCAGCACGCGGCAGCGTTACTACGAGCAGTACTTC
TRBJ2-3 | TRBV7-9 | . | TRBD2 | CASCRGDGSTDTQYF | TGTGCCAGCTGTCGGGGGGACGGGAGCACAGATACGCAGTATTTT
TRBJ2-7 | TRBV29-1 | . | . | CSVLTPQGGYEQYF | TGCAGCGTTCTAACCCCCCAGGGAGGTTACGAGCAGTACTTC
TRBJ2-1 | TRBV19 | . | TRBD1 | CASKDRGPYNEQFF | TGTGCCAGTAAAGACAGGGGCCCCTACAATGAGCAGTTCTTC
TRBJ1-1 | TRBV7-2 | once | TRBD1 | CASSSDRISSEAFF | TGTGCCAGCAGCTCGGACAGGATTTCTAGTGAAGCTTTCTTT
TRBJ2-1 | TRBV5-1 | . | . | CASSLIFGVAYNEQFF | TGCGCCAGCAGCTTAATCTTCGGTGTAGCCTACAATGAGCAGTTCTTC
TRBJ2-1 | TRBV18 | . | . | CASSPPGGGFHNEQFF | TGTGCCAGCTCACCACCTGGAGGGGGCTTCCACAATGAGCAGTTCTTC